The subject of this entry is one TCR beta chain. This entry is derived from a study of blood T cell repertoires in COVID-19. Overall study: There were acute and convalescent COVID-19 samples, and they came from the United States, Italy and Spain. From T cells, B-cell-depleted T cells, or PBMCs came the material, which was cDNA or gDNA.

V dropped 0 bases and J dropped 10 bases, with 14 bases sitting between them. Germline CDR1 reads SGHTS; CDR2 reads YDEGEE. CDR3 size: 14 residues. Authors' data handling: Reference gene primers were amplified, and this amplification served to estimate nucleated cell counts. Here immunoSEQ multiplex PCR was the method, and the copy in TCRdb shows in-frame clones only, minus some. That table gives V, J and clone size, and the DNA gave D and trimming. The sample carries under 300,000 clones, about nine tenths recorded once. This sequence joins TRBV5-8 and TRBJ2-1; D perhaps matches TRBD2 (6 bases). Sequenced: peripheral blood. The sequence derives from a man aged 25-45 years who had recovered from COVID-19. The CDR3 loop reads CASSLGLALEEQFF. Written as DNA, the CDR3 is TGTGCCAGCAGCTTGGGGCTAGCGTTAGAGGAGCAGTTCTTC.